This passage covers 8 T cell receptor beta chains from one sample sequenced in a study of blood T cells in healthy people across ages. PCR was performed a second time for about 6 to 12 cycles using a sample-barcoded 5' primer and a J-beta primer mix. TCRdb passed the 5' RACE reads through MiXCR, listing each CDR3 protein once. Of more than 800,000 distinct CDR3 sequences detected, more than 40% appear once; the ten largest clones hold approximately 17%. What was sequenced was blood. Every receptor here comes from a woman aged 55-75 years in good health.

V and J are TRBV6-6 and TRBJ2-7; TRBD2 aligns across 8 bases. Germline loops: CDR1 MNHNY, CDR2 SVGAGI (reference sequence). The junction had 6 bases not matched to a gene; V was cut back by 2 bases and J by 6 bases. This CDR3 contains 14 residues. The CDR3 loop is CASSYAAGVGEQYF. CDR3 bases: TGTGCCAGCAGTTACGCAGCGGGAGTGGGCGAGCAGTACTTC.

A remark on this clonotype: Compared with germline, one end of the junction differs, possibly owing to a read error. The chain uses TRBV6-1 and TRBJ2-7; 8 positions match TRBD1. Germline V gene data show CDR1 as MNHNS and CDR2 as SASEGT. The CDR3 totals 13 residues. The CDR3 loop is CTSSQDRGYEQYF. CDR3 sequence (DNA): TGTACCAGCAGTCAAGACAGGGGCTACGAGCAGTACTTC.

This clonotype was observed at least ten times. The chain combines TRBV7-2 with TRBJ2-2; D perhaps matches TRBD2 (5 bases). Germline V gene sequence: CDR1 SGHTA, CDR2 FQGNSA. Trimming left V 0 bases short and J 4 bases short, with 9 bases between. The CDR3 sequence is 15 residues long. This CDR3 is CASSLARSATGELFF. DNA for the CDR3: TGTGCCAGCAGCTTAGCGCGTAGCGCCACCGGGGAGCTGTTTTTT.

The V and J genes are TRBV9 and TRBJ2-7; the match to TRBD1 covers 10 bases. The germline gives CDR1 SGDLS, CDR2 YYNGEE. There are 15 residues in the CDR3. Trimming cost V 0 bases and J 2 bases; bases outside gene matches: 2. CDR3 region: CASSVGDRGPYEQYF. The CDR3 DNA is TGTGCCAGCAGCGTAGGGGACAGGGGCCCCTACGAGCAGTACTTC.

This clonotype has a handful of counts. The rearrangement uses TRBV28 and TRBJ2-7; maybe TRBD2 (6 bases). The CDR3 runs 17 residues. V shed 5 bases and J shed 0 bases, with 20 bases lying between them. CDR1 and CDR2 (germline): MDHEN, SYDVKM. CDR3 DNA: TGTGCCAGCAGTCCTCCCTACGGACTAACCCGCTCCTACGAGCAGTACTTC. Its protein is CASSPPYGLTRSYEQYF.

With regard to this clonotype: Its ends do not fully match the called genes, so a read error is possible. This rearrangement joins TRBV20-1 to TRBJ2-1; TRBD2 matches 9 bases. This CDR3 region has 14 residues. CDR1 and CDR2 (germline): DFQATT, SNEGSKA (reference sequence). CDR3 DNA sequence: TGCAGTGCCGGACGACTAGCGGATTACAATGATCAGTTCTTC. This encodes CSAGRLADYNDQFF.

The rearrangement links TRBV6-1 to TRBJ2-4, with a possible D match to TRBD1 (6 bases). The J call may be incorrect, as the DNA end agrees better with TRBJ2-7. CDR1 and CDR2 from the germline V gene are MNHNS and SASEGT. The CDR3 is 14 residues long. This CDR3 reads CASSDRGFGYEQYF. The CDR3, as DNA: TGTGCCAGCAGTGACAGGGGATTTGGGTACGAGCAGTACTTC.

This clonotype was picked up one time. The chain joins TRBV4-2 to TRBJ2-5; TRBD2 is a possible D gene (5 bases). Germline CDR1 LGHNA, CDR2 YNFKEQ. This CDR3 comprises 15 residues. V lost 5 bases and J 3 bases, leaving 16 bases between the germline ends. CDR3 loop: CASSYGRAVKETQYF. CDR3 nucleotides: TGTGCCAGCAGCTACGGACGAGCGGTAAAAGAGACCCAGTACTTC.